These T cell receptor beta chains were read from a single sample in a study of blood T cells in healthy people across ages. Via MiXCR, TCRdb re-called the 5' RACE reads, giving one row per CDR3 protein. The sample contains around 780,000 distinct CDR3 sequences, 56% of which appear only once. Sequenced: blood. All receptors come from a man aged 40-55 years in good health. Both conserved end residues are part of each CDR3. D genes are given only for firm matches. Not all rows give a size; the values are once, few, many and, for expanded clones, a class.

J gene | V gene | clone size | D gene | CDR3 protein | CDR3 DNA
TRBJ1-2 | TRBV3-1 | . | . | CASSRSTTSGYTF | TGTGCCAGCAGCCGATCGACGACATCTGGCTACACCTTC
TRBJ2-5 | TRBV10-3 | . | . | CAIRGKEYQETQYF | TGTGCCATCCGGGGAAAGGAGTACCAAGAGACCCAGTACTTC
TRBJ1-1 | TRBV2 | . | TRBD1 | CASDRGFTEAFF | TGTGCCAGCGACAGGGGATTCACTGAAGCTTTCTTT
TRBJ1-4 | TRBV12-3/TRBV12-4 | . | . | CASSLWEKLFF | TGTGCCAGCAGTTTGTGGGAAAAACTGTTTTTT
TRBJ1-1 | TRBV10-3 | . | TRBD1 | CAISSDRGPMNTEAFF | TGTGCCATCAGTTCAGACAGGGGGCCCATGAACACTGAAGCTTTCTTT
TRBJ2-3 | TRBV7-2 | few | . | CASSLARPSRDTQYF | TGTGCCAGCAGCTTAGCGCGCCCTTCCCGGGATACGCAGTATTTT
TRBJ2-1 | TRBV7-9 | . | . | CASSQTRSQADEQFF | TGTGCCAGCAGCCAAACTCGCAGTCAGGCGGATGAGCAGTTCTTC
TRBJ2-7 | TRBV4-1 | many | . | CASSQGDAKEQYF | TGCGCCAGCAGCCAAGGTGATGCTAAGGAGCAGTACTTC
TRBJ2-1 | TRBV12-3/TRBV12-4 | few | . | CASRGGGSYNEQFF | TGTGCCAGCAGAGGAGGGGGCTCCTACAATGAGCAGTTCTTC
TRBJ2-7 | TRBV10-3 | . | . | CAMGVTQGSYNEQYF | TGTGCCATGGGAGTCACGCAGGGCTCCTACAATGAGCAGTACTTC
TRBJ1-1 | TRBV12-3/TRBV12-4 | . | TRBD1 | CASSLGTGMETEAFF | TGTGCCAGCAGTTTAGGGACAGGGATGGAGACTGAAGCTTTCTTT
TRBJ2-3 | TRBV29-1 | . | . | CSVIMNLAQYF | TGCAGCGTCATAATGAATTTGGCGCAGTATTTT
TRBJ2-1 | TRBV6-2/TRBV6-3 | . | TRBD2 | CASSYPRGAGVLYNEQFF | TGTGCCAGCAGTTACCCCCGTGGAGCGGGAGTGTTATACAATGAGCAGTTCTTC
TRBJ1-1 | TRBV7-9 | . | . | CASSQGSYTEAFF | TGTGCCAGCAGCCAGGGGAGCTACACTGAAGCTTTCTTT
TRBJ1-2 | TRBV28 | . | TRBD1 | CASSDRGKGYTF | TGTGCCAGCAGCGACAGGGGGAAAGGCTACACCTTC
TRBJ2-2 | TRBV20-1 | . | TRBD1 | CSARPGGGWTGELFF | TGCAGTGCTCGCCCAGGGGGCGGATGGACCGGGGAGCTGTTTTTT
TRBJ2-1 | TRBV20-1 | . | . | CSAPKAGNEQFF | TGCAGTGCTCCTAAGGCAGGCAATGAGCAGTTCTTC
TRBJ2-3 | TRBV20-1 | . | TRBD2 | CSATDPSGGIVDTQYF | TGCAGTGCTACCGATCCTAGCGGGGGGATCGTGGATACGCAGTATTTT
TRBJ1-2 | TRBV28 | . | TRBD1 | CASSPPHRGNYGYTF | TGTGCCAGCAGTCCTCCCCACAGGGGGAACTATGGCTACACCTTC
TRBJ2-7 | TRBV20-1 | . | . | CSALHQTSYYEQYF | TGCAGTGCTCTCCACCAAACATCTTACTACGAGCAGTACTTC
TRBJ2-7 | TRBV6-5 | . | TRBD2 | CASNDGASGSGEQYF | TGTGCCAGCAACGACGGGGCTAGCGGGAGTGGTGAGCAGTACTTC
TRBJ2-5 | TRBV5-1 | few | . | CASSLGVGEETQYF | TGCGCCAGCAGCTTGGGTGTAGGGGAAGAGACCCAGTACTTC
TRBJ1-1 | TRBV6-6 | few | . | CASSQTLNTEAFF | TGTGCCAGCAGCCAGACCCTAAACACTGAAGCTTTCTTT
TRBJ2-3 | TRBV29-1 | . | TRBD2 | CSVVPTSSRGSGTDTQYF | TGCAGCGTTGTACCGACTAGCTCAAGGGGCAGCGGCACAGATACGCAGTATTTT
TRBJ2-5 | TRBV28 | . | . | CASSFGGGQLGETQYF | TGTGCCAGCAGTTTTGGGGGGGGGCAATTGGGGGAGACCCAGTACTTC
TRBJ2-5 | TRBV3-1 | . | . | CASSQQGRETQYF | TGTGCCAGCAGCCAGCAGGGTCGGGAGACCCAGTACTTC
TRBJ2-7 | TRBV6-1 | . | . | CASSESGRSDEQYF | TGTGCCAGCAGTGAATCAGGACGGAGTGACGAGCAGTACTTC
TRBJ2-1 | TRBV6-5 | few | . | CARGGPAGDNEQFF | TGTGCCAGGGGGGGACCAGCGGGTGACAATGAGCAGTTCTTC
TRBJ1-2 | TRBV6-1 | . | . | CASSEATGGYYGYTF | TGTGCCAGCAGTGAAGCGACGGGGGGGTACTATGGCTACACCTTC
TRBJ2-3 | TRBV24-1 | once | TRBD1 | CATSDSTTGAAQYF | TGTGCCACCAGTGATTCCACGACAGGGGCAGCGCAGTATTTT
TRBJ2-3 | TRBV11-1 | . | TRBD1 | CASSPRDRGFTDTQYF | TGTGCCAGCAGCCCCCGGGACAGGGGATTCACAGATACGCAGTATTTT
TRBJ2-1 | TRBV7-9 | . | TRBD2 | CASSSPIPGTSSYNEQFF | TGTGCCAGCAGCTCTCCAATTCCGGGGACTAGCTCCTACAATGAGCAGTTCTTC
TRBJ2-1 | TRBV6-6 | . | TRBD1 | CASKDRSSYNEQFF | TGTGCCAGCAAGGACAGGAGCTCCTACAATGAGCAGTTCTTC
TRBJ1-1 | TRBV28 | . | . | CASSRLFAGVMNTEAFF | TGTGCCAGCAGCCGACTATTCGCAGGGGTTATGAACACTGAAGCTTTCTTT
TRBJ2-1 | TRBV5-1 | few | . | CASSFERGRFYNEQFF | TGCGCCAGCAGCTTCGAACGGGGCAGATTCTACAATGAGCAGTTCTTC
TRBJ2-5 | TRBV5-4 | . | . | CASSSVQGTIWETQYF | TGTGCCAGCAGCTCCGTTCAGGGGACCATCTGGGAGACCCAGTACTTC
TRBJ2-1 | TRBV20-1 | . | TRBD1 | CSARGQGTHHNEQFF | TGCAGTGCCAGAGGACAGGGGACACACCACAATGAGCAGTTCTTC
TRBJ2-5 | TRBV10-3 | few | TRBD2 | CAISPSGGHIQETQYF | TGTGCCATCAGTCCGAGCGGGGGGCATATACAAGAGACCCAGTACTTC
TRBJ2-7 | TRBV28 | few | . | CASSLSVEGGSEQYF | TGTGCCAGCAGTTTATCTGTGGAAGGGGGTAGCGAGCAGTACTTC
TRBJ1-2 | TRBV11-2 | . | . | CASSFQGAGYTF | TGTGCCAGCAGCTTCCAGGGAGCTGGCTACACCTTC
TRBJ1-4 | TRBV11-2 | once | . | CASKSRGDEKLFF | TGTGCCAGCAAGTCCAGGGGCGACGAAAAACTGTTTTTT
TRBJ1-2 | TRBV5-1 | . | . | CASSLARSGANYGYTF | TGCGCCAGCAGCTTGGCCCGTTCAGGGGCAAACTATGGCTACACCTTC
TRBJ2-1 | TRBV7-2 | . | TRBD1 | CASSLVSTGTYNEQFF | TGTGCCAGCAGCTTAGTGTCGACAGGGACCTACAATGAGCAGTTCTTC
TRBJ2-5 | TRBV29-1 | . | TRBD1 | CSVPGQGAGETQYF | TGCAGCGTCCCGGGGCAGGGGGCTGGCGAGACCCAGTACTTC
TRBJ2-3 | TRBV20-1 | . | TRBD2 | CSARGLAGVTGTQYF | TGCAGTGCTCGGGGACTAGCGGGGGTCACAGGTACGCAGTATTTT
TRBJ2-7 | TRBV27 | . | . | CASSNLSYEQYF | TGTGCCAGCAGTAACCTTTCCTACGAGCAGTACTTC
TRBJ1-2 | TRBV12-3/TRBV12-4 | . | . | CASSSAGQIDYGYTF | TGTGCCAGCAGTTCTGCCGGACAGATAGACTATGGCTACACCTTC
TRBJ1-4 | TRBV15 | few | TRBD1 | CATSRDRGGEKLFF | TGTGCCACCAGCAGGGACAGGGGAGGTGAAAAACTGTTTTTT
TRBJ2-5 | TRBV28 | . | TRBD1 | CASSSDRTERGETQYF | TGTGCCAGCAGTTCGGACAGGACTGAACGGGGAGAGACCCAGTACTTC
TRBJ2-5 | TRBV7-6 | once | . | CASSKTGQRQETQYF | TGTGCCAGCAGCAAAACCGGACAGCGCCAAGAGACCCAGTACTTC
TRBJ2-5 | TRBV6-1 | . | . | CASNQRLYQETQYF | TGTGCCAGCAATCAGAGATTGTACCAAGAGACCCAGTACTTC
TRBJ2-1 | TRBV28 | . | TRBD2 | CASSLTSAYNEQFF | TGTGCCAGCAGTTTAACTAGCGCATACAATGAGCAGTTCTTC
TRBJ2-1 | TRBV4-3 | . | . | CASSQVLGYNEQFF | TGCGCCAGCAGCCAAGTACTAGGGTACAATGAGCAGTTCTTC
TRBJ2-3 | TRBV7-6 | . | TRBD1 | CASSLDPQGRADTQYF | TGTGCCAGCAGCTTAGATCCACAGGGGCGGGCAGATACGCAGTATTTT
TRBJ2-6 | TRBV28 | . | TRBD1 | CASSSLGQGESGANVLTF | TGTGCCAGCAGCAGTTTGGGACAGGGAGAATCTGGGGCCAACGTCCTGACTTTC
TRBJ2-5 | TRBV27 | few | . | CASSPPGETQYF | TGTGCCAGCAGCCCCCCGGGGGAGACCCAGTACTTC
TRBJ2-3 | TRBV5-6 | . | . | CASSLFVDTQYF | TGTGCCAGCAGCTTGTTCGTAGATACGCAGTATTTT
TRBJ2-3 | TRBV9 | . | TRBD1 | CASSGSQGPRGTQYF | TGTGCCAGCAGCGGATCACAGGGGCCAAGGGGTACGCAGTATTTT
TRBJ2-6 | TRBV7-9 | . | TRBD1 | CASSSGGFGANVLTF | TGTGCCAGCAGCTCAGGGGGATTCGGGGCCAACGTCCTGACTTTC